The 26 T cell receptor beta chains reported below all come from one sample, sequenced in a study of blood T cell repertoires in COVID-19. Sequencing used immunoSEQ multiplex PCR; TCRdb keeps in-frame clones, though not all of them. Of approximately 210,000 clones in the sample, approximately 82% were seen once. The specimen sequenced was peripheral blood. The receptors shown here come from a woman aged 40 to 50 with acute or convalescent COVID-19.

The chain links TRBV6-2 or TRBV6-3 to TRBJ2-7; 7 bases align to TRBD1. In germline, CDR1 is MNHEY, CDR2 SVGEGT. With V trimmed by 4 bases and J by 4 bases, 4 bases remained unmatched. There are 13 residues in the CDR3. CDR3 region: CASSSDRAYEQYF. The CDR3 nucleotides read TGTGCCAGCAGTTCTGACAGGGCGTACGAGCAGTACTTC.

The chain is built from TRBV18 and TRBJ1-1, with D uncertain. The ends were cut back, 3 bases at V and 6 bases at J, with 14 bases in the middle. In germline, CDR1 is KGHSH, CDR2 LQKENI. The CDR3 extends over 14 amino acids. CDR3 protein: CASSPTAGRAEAFF. In nucleotides, the CDR3 is TGTGCCAGCTCACCGACGGCGGGGAGGGCTGAAGCTTTCTTT.

The J gene is TRBJ2-7, the V gene TRBV15, with 10 bases fitting TRBD1. The CDR3 covers 14 residues. Germline CDR1 is LNHNV and CDR2 is YYDKDF (reference sequence). V lost 3 bases, J lost 4 bases, and 3 bases stayed unmatched. In nucleotides, the CDR3 is TGTGCCACCAGCAGGGACAGGGGGGGTTACGAGCAGTACTTC. Its protein product is CATSRDRGGYEQYF.

This chain joins TRBV4-1 and TRBJ2-2, with TRBD1 matching over 8 bases. V was pared by 1 base and J by 0 bases, with 1 base of the junction left unmatched. This CDR3 comprises 16 residues. Germline CDR1 reads MGHRA; CDR2 reads YSYEKL. CDR3 loop: CASSQGTGTNTGELFF. CDR3 nucleotides: TGCGCCAGCAGCCAAGGGACAGGGACGAACACCGGGGAGCTGTTTTTT.

The chain carries TRBV11-3 and TRBJ2-1, with a possible D match to TRBD2 (6 bases). V was trimmed by 5 bases and J by 4 bases, leaving 12 bases between them. CDR1 and CDR2 (germline): SGHNT, YENEEA. CDR3 length equals 14 residues. CDR3 coding DNA: TGTGCCAGCAGCCAATCTAGCGAGTACAATGAGCAGTTCTTC. It yields the protein CASSQSSEYNEQFF.

The chain combines TRBV6-6 with TRBJ1-3; 7 positions match TRBD1. Germline CDR1 and CDR2: MNHNY and SVGAGI (reference sequence). The CDR3 totals 15 residues. V was pared by 2 bases and J by 0 bases, with 1 base of the junction left unmatched. The CDR3 sequence: CASSYTGASGNTIYF. The CDR3 DNA reads TGTGCCAGCAGTTACACAGGGGCCTCTGGAAACACCATATATTTT.

The V and J genes are TRBV7-8 and TRBJ2-1; 12 nucleotides match TRBD2. Unmatched junction bases numbered 6, after V lost 5 bases and J lost 7 bases. The germline gives CDR1 SGHVS, CDR2 FQNEAQ. The CDR3 length is 15 residues. The CDR3 spells CASSTRTSGINEQFF. In DNA, the CDR3 is TGTGCCAGCAGCACCCGGACTAGCGGGATAAATGAGCAGTTCTTC.

V gene TRBV2 combines with J gene TRBJ2-1; the match to TRBD2 covers 14 bases. The CDR3 is 16 residues long. Germline-derived CDR1 and CDR2 are SNHLY and FYNNEI. Here the CDR3 reads CATVPTSGRVFNEQFF. The CDR3 region has the DNA TGTGCGACAGTACCGACTAGCGGGAGGGTTTTCAATGAGCAGTTCTTC.

The chain employs TRBV2 and TRBJ1-1; D is undetermined. Trimming left V 6 bases short and J 2 bases short, with 10 bases between. The CDR3 runs 13 residues. The germline V gene has CDR1 SNHLY and CDR2 FYNNEI. The CDR3 DNA follows: TGTGCCAGCAGCGTCCCAGGTAACACTGAAGCTTTCTTT. Its translation: CASSVPGNTEAFF.

The rearrangement uses TRBV18 and TRBJ2-7; D is undetermined. The CDR3 is 13 amino acids. The ends were cut back, 3 bases at V and 0 bases at J, with 6 bases in the middle. Germline lookup yields CDR1 KGHSH and CDR2 LQKENI. The CDR3 sequence is CASSPGSSYEQYF. CDR3 DNA sequence: TGTGCCAGCTCACCGGGCAGCTCCTACGAGCAGTACTTC.

This clone has a single count. The chain recombines TRBV6-5 with TRBJ1-6; a possible D gene is TRBD1 (6 bases). The V and J ends lost 5 bases and 7 bases respectively, with 12 bases between them. The CDR3 sequence is 14 residues long. Germline V gene data show CDR1 as MNHEY and CDR2 as SVGAGI. CDR3 in amino acids: CASSKQGQNSPLHF. The CDR3 DNA reads TGTGCCAGCAGTAAACAGGGTCAAAATTCACCCCTCCACTTT.

The chain combines TRBV7-8 with TRBJ2-1; 10 bases are a match to TRBD2. In germline, CDR1 is SGHVS, CDR2 FQNEAQ. This CDR3 is 15 amino acids long. The junction had 10 bases not matched to a gene; V was cut back by 4 bases and J by 10 bases. This CDR3 is CASSSGLAGAREQFF. In DNA form, the CDR3 reads TGTGCCAGCAGCTCCGGGCTAGCGGGAGCAAGAGAGCAGTTCTTC.

The chain couples TRBV6-5 to TRBJ1-2; D possibly corresponds to TRBD1 (5 bases). Germline CDR1 and CDR2: MNHEY and SVGAGI. Trimming stripped 5 bases from V and 4 bases from J, with 14 bases between. The CDR3 runs 14 residues. The CDR3 nucleotides read TGTGCCAGCAGTCCAAGCCAGGGAGGCTATGGCTACACCTTC. Its translation: CASSPSQGGYGYTF.

The J gene is TRBJ2-3, the V gene TRBV27; D gene uncertain. Germline V gives CDR1 MNHEY, CDR2 SMNVEV (reference sequence). The CDR3 has 13 amino acids. The ends were cut back, 4 bases at V and 8 bases at J, with 13 bases in the middle. The CDR3 sequence: CASSSFRRGTQYF. The CDR3 bases are TGTGCCAGCAGTTCCTTCCGTCGAGGTACGCAGTATTTT.

This rearrangement joins TRBV15 to TRBJ1-5; maybe TRBD1 (5 bases). In germline, CDR1 is LNHNV, CDR2 YYDKDF (reference sequence). CDR3 size: 15 residues. V was pared by 2 bases and J by 4 bases, with 12 bases between. The CDR3 reads CATSRIDRGNQPQHF. CDR3 bases: TGTGCCACCAGCAGAATTGACAGAGGAAATCAGCCCCAGCATTTT.

V gene TRBV4-1 combines with J gene TRBJ1-5; TRBD1 might be the D (6 bases). CDR3 size: 16 residues. Trimming cost V 3 bases and J 4 bases, with 16 bases left between them. Germline CDR1 reads MGHRA; CDR2 reads YSYEKL. CDR3 nucleotides: TGCGCCAGCAGCCAGGCCCCCGGGACATTTAATCAGCCCCAGCATTTT. Amino acid sequence: CASSQAPGTFNQPQHF.

The chain uses TRBV29-1 and TRBJ2-7, with D perhaps TRBD2 (5 bases). The V gene's germline CDR1 is SQVTM and CDR2 ANQGSEA. V dropped 0 bases and J dropped 2 bases, with 14 bases sitting between them. This CDR3 has 15 amino acids. The DNA of the CDR3 is TGCAGCGTTGAAGATCCCAGCGGCGGGCCCTACGAGCAGTACTTC. Protein: CSVEDPSGGPYEQYF.

V gene TRBV7-2 combines with J gene TRBJ2-7; 8 bases are shared with TRBD2. This CDR3 has 15 residues. Germline CDR1 SGHTA, CDR2 FQGNSA. J lost 1 base, V lost 3 bases, and 5 bases had no gene match. CDR3 loop: CASSFRREESYEQYF. The CDR3 DNA sequence: TGTGCCAGCAGCTTTCGGCGGGAGGAGTCCTACGAGCAGTACTTC.

This clone was picked up a small number of times. The chain carries TRBV27 and TRBJ2-1; 13 bases fit TRBD2. The V segment lost 5 bases and the J segment 6 bases; nucleotides outside the gene matches: 7. The CDR3 is made up of 16 amino acids. The V gene's germline CDR1 is MNHEY and CDR2 SMNVEV (reference sequence). This chain's CDR3 is CASSNRRTSGSNEQFF. The CDR3 DNA sequence: TGTGCCAGCAGTAACAGGAGGACTAGCGGGAGCAATGAGCAGTTCTTC.

This clone was counted a few times. J is TRBJ2-5 and V is TRBV19; no definite D call. Trimming took off 10 bases at V and 2 bases at J, with 14 bases between the two ends. The germline V gene encodes CDR1 LNHDA and CDR2 SQIVND (reference sequence). The CDR3 loop spans 13 amino acids. The DNA of the CDR3 is TGTGCCACCCGAAAAGTAGCTCAAGAGACCCAGTACTTC. It yields the protein CATRKVAQETQYF.

This clone was observed a handful of times. The V call is TRBV4-1, the J call TRBJ1-1; maybe TRBD1 (6 bases). V dropped 3 bases and J dropped 5 bases, with 10 bases sitting between them. Germline lookup yields CDR1 MGHRA and CDR2 YSYEKL. The CDR3 runs to 13 residues. This CDR3 is CASSHNRDTEAFF. The CDR3 coding sequence is TGCGCCAGCAGCCACAACAGGGATACTGAAGCTTTCTTT.

This chain uses TRBV6-6 with TRBJ2-7, with D uncertain. V lost 2 bases, J lost 2 bases, and 10 bases lay in between. This CDR3 is 14 amino acids long. Germline V gives CDR1 MNHNY, CDR2 SVGAGI (reference sequence). For the CDR3, the DNA is TGTGCCAGCAGTTACAAACAGTTGACCTACGAGCAGTACTTC. It is translated as CASSYKQLTYEQYF.

The chain carries TRBV3-1 (or the pseudogene TRBV3-2) and TRBJ2-7, with a tentative D call TRBD1 (6 bases). V lost 7 bases and J 6 bases, leaving 10 bases between the germline ends. CDR1 and CDR2 from the germline V gene are LGHDT and YNNKEL (reference sequence). This CDR3 is built from 11 residues. CDR3 in DNA: TGTGCCAGCAACCGAGGGGGCGAGCAGTACTTC. Protein: CASNRGGEQYF.

This clone was seen a few times. The rearrangement uses TRBV18 and TRBJ1-3, with 8 nucleotides matching TRBD1. From germline, CDR1 is KGHSH and CDR2 LQKENI. The junction had 1 base not matched to a gene; V was cut back by 4 bases and J by 2 bases. This CDR3 has 14 amino acids. CDR3 amino acids: CASSQQGAGNTIYF. The CDR3 bases are TGTGCCAGCTCACAACAGGGGGCTGGAAACACCATATATTTT.

The chain is built from TRBV3-1 (or the pseudogene TRBV3-2) and TRBJ1-2, with D perhaps matching TRBD1 (5 bases). Trimming removed 2 bases from V and 2 bases from J, with 9 bases in between. CDR3 length equals 14 residues. From germline, CDR1 is LGHDT and CDR2 YNNKEL (reference sequence). The CDR3 DNA is TGTGCCAGCAGCCAAAACAGGATGAACTATGGCTACACCTTC. Protein: CASSQNRMNYGYTF.

This clone came up once. This chain connects TRBV12-3 or TRBV12-4 to TRBJ1-1; 10 bases line up with TRBD1. CDR3 length: 12 residues. V dropped 10 bases and J dropped 7; count of bases not matched to a gene: 6. The DNA of the CDR3 is TGTGCCACTCGGACAGGGGGGCTTGAAGCTTTCTTT. It encodes CATRTGGLEAFF.